This T cell receptor (beta chain) appears in the sequencing data of a study of human T cells and chemical hapten exposure. Study-level background: Cases of alopecia areata, totalis or universalis occurred in a predominantly female patient group.

This clonotype was counted ten times or more. TCRdb reprocessed the RACE reads via MiXCR and lists one record per CDR3 protein. The sample has 95,000 to 150,000 distinct CDR3 sequences; roughly 12% are singletons. CDR1 KGHSH and CDR2 LQKENI come from the germline V gene. The V and J ends lost 0 bases and 4 bases, in that order; junction bases with no gene match: 5. The CDR3 covers 16 residues. Time point denoted: pre-sensitization, week 0. This sample's treatment: therapeutic diphenylcyclopropenone sensitization with weekly scalp DPC. This chain joins TRBV18 and TRBJ1-3, with 8 bases aligning to TRBD1. The receptor comes from a woman in her late teens or twenties with alopecia areata. Some clones in this sample may be carry-over from other donors' samples. The sequencing used whole blood, collected in connection with sensitization to the hapten diphenylcyclopropenone (DPC). CDR3 residues: CASSPPRGLGGNTIYF. Here the CDR3 DNA reads TGTGCCAGCTCACCACCCAGGGGGCTGGGAGGAAACACCATATATTTT.